This passage covers 14 T cell receptor beta chains from one sample sequenced in a study of response to subunit inactivated influenza vaccine. TCRdb fed the RT-PCR reads into MiXCR, producing one record per CDR3 protein. The table records hundreds of thousands of distinct CDR3 sequences, around 13% of them present only once. Here the sequenced sample was PBMCs from blood, taken 14 to 15 days before vaccination. The receptors come from a man aged 50 to 59 who received an inactivated influenza vaccine.

This clonotype turned up a few times. The J gene is TRBJ1-2, the V gene TRBV28; 7 bases match TRBD1. With 6 bases clipped from V and 4 bases from J, the junction kept 5 bases outside the gene matches. Germline V CDR1 and CDR2: MDHEN, SYDVKM. This CDR3 region has 13 residues. CDR3 region: CASRSGQTYGYTF. The CDR3 region has the DNA TGTGCCAGCAGGTCGGGACAGACCTATGGCTACACCTTC.

This clonotype showed up just a few times. The chain combines TRBV24-1 with TRBJ2-1, with D maybe TRBD1 (6 bases). CDR3 length: 15 residues. Germline V lookup: CDR1 KGHDR, CDR2 SFDVKD. V was pared by 4 bases and J by 4 bases, with 13 bases between. CDR3 loop: CATSDHGTPYNEQFF. CDR3 sequence (DNA): TGTGCCACCAGTGACCACGGGACACCTTACAATGAGCAGTTCTTC.

This rearrangement joins TRBV20-1 to TRBJ2-1; 9 nucleotides match TRBD2. There are 16 residues in the CDR3. V was pared by 1 base and J by 4 bases, with 8 bases of the junction left unmatched. CDR1 is DFQATT and CDR2 is SNEGSKA in the germline V gene (reference sequence). The CDR3 region is CSARVLDSGGYNEQFF. The CDR3 DNA is TGCAGTGCTAGAGTTCTCGATAGCGGGGGTTACAATGAGCAGTTCTTC.

This clonotype was counted only a few times. The chain is built from TRBV7-9 and TRBJ2-1; 8 positions agree with TRBD2. This CDR3 is 16 amino acids long. Trimming at V came to 5 bases and at J to 3 bases, leaving 9 bases not matched to a gene. Per the germline V gene, CDR1 is SEHNR and CDR2 is FQNEAQ (reference sequence). The DNA of the CDR3 is TGTGCCAGCAGCCCTACCGGGACTAGAAACTACAATGAGCAGTTCTTC. It encodes CASSPTGTRNYNEQFF.

V and J are TRBV5-6 and TRBJ2-4, with 8 bases aligning to TRBD1. V shed 4 bases and J 3 bases; nucleotides not matched to a gene: 6. There are 15 residues in the CDR3. Germline V CDR1 and CDR2: SGHDT, YYEEEE. CDR3 loop: CASSDRTGYKNIQYF. In nucleotides, the CDR3 is TGTGCCAGCAGCGACAGGACAGGGTACAAAAACATTCAGTACTTC.

J is TRBJ1-2 and V is TRBV25-1; 9 positions match TRBD1. CDR3 length: 12 amino acids. Germline V gene data show CDR1 as MGHDK and CDR2 as SYGVNS. V lost 8 bases, J lost 8 bases, and 6 bases stayed unmatched. The CDR3 reads CASGDRAGGYTF. The CDR3, as DNA: TGTGCCAGCGGGGACAGGGCTGGCGGCTACACCTTC.

This rearrangement joins TRBV27 to TRBJ2-5; TRBD2 matches 10 bases. Germline V gives CDR1 MNHEY, CDR2 SMNVEV (reference sequence). The ends lost 3 bases at V and 4 bases at J; junction bases unmatched: 8. The CDR3 loop spans 16 amino acids. This CDR3 reads CASSFQAGGPGETQYF. Here the CDR3 DNA reads TGTGCCAGCAGTTTCCAAGCGGGAGGGCCGGGAGAGACCCAGTACTTC.

V and J are TRBV3-1 and TRBJ2-2; D possibly corresponds to TRBD1 (6 bases). Germline V lookup: CDR1 LGHDT, CDR2 YNNKEL (reference sequence). V was cut by 2 bases and J by 6 bases, with 25 bases left in between. This CDR3 has 19 residues. The CDR3 protein is CASSQSYRIGTTVSGELFF. CDR3 DNA: TGTGCCAGCAGCCAATCTTATAGAATCGGGACAACCGTCTCCGGGGAGCTGTTTTTT.

This clonotype was recorded a few times. The chain recombines TRBV7-8 with TRBJ2-2; D is unclear. Germline-derived CDR1 and CDR2 are SGHVS and FQNEAQ. V lost 2 bases and J 4 bases, leaving 8 bases between the germline ends. The CDR3 is made up of 14 amino acids. The CDR3 DNA is TGTGCCAGCAGCTTAATGATCGGCACCGGGGAGCTGTTTTTT. This gives the protein CASSLMIGTGELFF. Drawing the rest from reference TRBV7-8 and TRBJ2-2, the complete variable domain is GAGVSQSPRYKVAKRGQDVALRCDPISGHVSLFWYQQALGQGPEFLTYFQNEAQLDKSGLPSDRFFAERPEGSVSTLKIQRTQQEDSAVYLCASSLMIGTGELFFGEGSRLTVL.

The rearrangement links TRBV11-2 to TRBJ2-1; D is undetermined. CDR1 and CDR2 from the germline V gene are SGHAT and FQNNGV. V dropped 0 bases and J dropped 8 bases, with 8 bases sitting between them. The CDR3 consists of 13 residues. CDR3 amino acids: CASSLEYGDEQFF. In nucleotides, the CDR3 is TGTGCCAGCAGCTTAGAATACGGAGATGAGCAGTTCTTC.

This clonotype was detected a few times. The rearrangement links TRBV12-3 or TRBV12-4 to TRBJ1-4; 9 bases are shared with TRBD1. V gave up 1 base and J gave up 6 bases; unmatched junction bases: 0. The CDR3 is made up of 14 amino acids. CDR3 in DNA: TGTGCCAGCAGTTTAGACAGGGGGCATGAAAAACTGTTTTTT. Translated: CASSLDRGHEKLFF.

The chain is built from TRBV12-3 or TRBV12-4 and TRBJ2-2; 10 nucleotides match TRBD2. The CDR3 runs 15 residues. V lost 5 bases and J lost 5; bases outside the gene matches: 5. The CDR3: CASSPGLARTGELFF. The CDR3 region has the DNA TGTGCCAGCAGTCCGGGACTAGCGAGGACCGGGGAGCTGTTTTTT.

There are a few counts of this clonotype. This chain uses TRBV12-3 or TRBV12-4 with TRBJ2-7, with D perhaps assigned TRBD1 or TRBD2 (5 bases each). The length of the CDR3 is 15 residues. Deletions cut 3 bases from V and 2 bases from J, with 14 bases between. CDR3 residues: CASSFRGEPAYEQYF. As DNA, the CDR3 is TGTGCCAGCAGTTTTAGAGGGGAACCTGCCTACGAGCAGTACTTC.

CDR3 in DNA: TGCAGTGCTAGATGGAGCGGGAGACCCGAGCAGTACTTC. This sequence encodes CSARWSGRPEQYF. The chain joins TRBV20-1 to TRBJ2-7, with TRBD2 matching 8 bases. With V trimmed by 2 bases and J by 6 bases, 6 bases remained unmatched. Looked up from germline, CDR1 is DFQATT and CDR2 is SNEGSKA (reference sequence). CDR3 length: 13 residues.